The rows below give T cell receptor beta chains drawn from one sample of a study of OX40 agonist ivuxolimab in advanced cancers. Sequencing used immunoSEQ multiplex PCR; TCRdb keeps in-frame clones, though not all of them. The repertoire consists of roughly 60,000 clones, with about 94% occurring once and the leading ten covering roughly a fifth. Sequenced material: CD4+ or CD8+ T cells sorted from blood, taken in a trial of the OX40 agonist ivuxolimab. These receptors all stem from an adult with an advanced solid tumor such as melanoma, head and neck, liver or kidney cancer. The CDR3 runs from the conserved cysteine through the conserved F or W. D genes are given only for firm matches. Clone size is stated in some rows and not others, as once, few, many or a class when expanded.

v_gene,abundance,d_gene,len,j_gene,CDR3aa,CDR3nt
TRBV27,.,.,15,TRBJ2-2,CASSFGLTGAGELFF,TGTGCCAGCAGTTTTGGCCTTACGGGGGCCGGGGAGCTGTTTTTT
TRBV18,.,TRBD2,14,TRBJ2-7,CASSPPAGPYEQYF,TGTGCCAGCTCACCCCCAGCGGGGCCCTACGAGCAGTACTTC
TRBV7-9,.,.,13,TRBJ1-1,CASSLGGLTEAFF,TGTGCCAGCAGCTTAGGGGGGCTTACTGAAGCTTTCTTT
TRBV4-1,.,.,14,TRBJ2-7,CASSHPTTSYEQYF,TGCGCCAGCAGCCACCCGACAACCTCCTACGAGCAGTACTTC
TRBV10-2,.,.,16,TRBJ2-1,CASRGGDRNPYNEQFF,TGCGCCAGCAGGGGGGGTGACAGGAACCCCTACAATGAGCAGTTCTTC
TRBV5-1,.,.,13,TRBJ2-5,CASSTDAGETQYF,TGCGCCAGCAGCACCGATGCGGGGGAGACCCAGTACTTC
TRBV7-3,.,.,13,TRBJ2-3,CASSPYTRDTQYF,TGTGCCAGCAGCCCTTATACTAGGGATACGCAGTATTTT
TRBV15,.,.,12,TRBJ2-1,CATSRGAGEQFF,TGTGCCACCAGCAGAGGGGCGGGTGAGCAGTTCTTC
TRBV4-3,.,TRBD1,18,TRBJ1-2,CASSQGLLDRGRLGGYTF,TGCGCCAGCAGCCAAGGCCTTCTGGACAGGGGGCGCCTCGGTGGCTACACCTTC
TRBV4-3,.,.,18,TRBJ2-6,CASSQEFFGFSGANVLTF,TGCGCCAGCAGCCAAGAGTTTTTCGGTTTCTCTGGGGCCAACGTCCTGACTTTC
TRBV7-2,.,.,16,TRBJ1-2,CASSPGQGAFNYGYTF,TGTGCCAGCAGCCCAGGTCAAGGGGCCTTTAACTATGGCTACACCTTC
TRBV19,.,.,15,TRBJ2-7,CASSTGGAVGYEQYF,TGTGCCAGTAGTACCGGCGGGGCGGTGGGCTACGAGCAGTACTTC
TRBV7-2,.,TRBD2,19,TRBJ2-3,CASSLAPGLAGEDTDTQYF,TGTGCCAGCAGCTTAGCCCCGGGACTAGCGGGAGAGGACACAGATACGCAGTATTTT
TRBV18,.,TRBD2,13,TRBJ2-5,CASSPLAEETQYF,TGTGCCAGCTCTCCCCTAGCGGAAGAGACCCAGTACTTC
TRBV16,.,.,13,TRBJ2-1,CASSLGGGNEQFF,TGTGCCAGCAGCCTGGGAGGGGGGAATGAGCAGTTCTTC
TRBV7-2,.,.,16,TRBJ1-1,CASSLVVLGGRVEAFF,TGTGCCAGCAGCTTAGTAGTACTGGGTGGACGGGTAGAAGCTTTCTTT
TRBV7-9,.,.,12,TRBJ1-4,CASSAAGHGLFF,TGTGCCAGCAGTGCAGCGGGGCATGGACTGTTTTTT
TRBV13,.,.,16,TRBJ1-5,CASSAHHTSYNQPQHF,TGTGCCAGCAGCGCACACCATACAAGCTACAATCAGCCCCAGCATTTT
TRBV4-2,.,TRBD2,15,TRBJ2-1,CASSLTSGRAGEQFF,TGTGCCAGCAGCCTGACTAGCGGGAGGGCTGGTGAGCAGTTCTTC
TRBV7-9,.,.,15,TRBJ2-7,CASSPKGGPVYEQYF,TGTGCCAGCAGCCCGAAAGGGGGGCCAGTTTACGAGCAGTACTTC
TRBV9,.,.,12,TRBJ1-3,CASSVGTNTIYF,TGTGCCAGCAGCGTGGGTACAAACACCATATATTTT
TRBV9,once,.,15,TRBJ2-3,CASSDDRGTSDTQYF,TGTGCCAGCAGCGACGACAGAGGGACATCTGATACGCAGTATTTT
TRBV30,.,.,14,TRBJ1-1,CAWRPGNMNTEAFF,TGTGCCTGGAGGCCAGGTAACATGAACACTGAAGCTTTCTTT
TRBV4-3,.,.,17,TRBJ2-6,CASSRSQRFTGANVLTF,TGCGCCAGCAGCCGCTCTCAACGGTTCACTGGGGCCAACGTCCTGACTTTC
TRBV6-5,.,.,16,TRBJ1-3,CASSYYQGSAGNTIYF,TGTGCCAGCAGTTACTATCAGGGGTCGGCTGGAAACACCATATATTTT
TRBV13,.,TRBD1,16,TRBJ2-3,CASSARAGGASDTQYF,TGTGCCAGCAGCGCCAGGGCAGGGGGCGCCTCAGATACGCAGTATTTT
TRBV4-3,.,.,14,TRBJ1-2,CASSWDIFNYGYTF,TGCGCCAGCAGCTGGGACATCTTTAACTATGGCTACACCTTC